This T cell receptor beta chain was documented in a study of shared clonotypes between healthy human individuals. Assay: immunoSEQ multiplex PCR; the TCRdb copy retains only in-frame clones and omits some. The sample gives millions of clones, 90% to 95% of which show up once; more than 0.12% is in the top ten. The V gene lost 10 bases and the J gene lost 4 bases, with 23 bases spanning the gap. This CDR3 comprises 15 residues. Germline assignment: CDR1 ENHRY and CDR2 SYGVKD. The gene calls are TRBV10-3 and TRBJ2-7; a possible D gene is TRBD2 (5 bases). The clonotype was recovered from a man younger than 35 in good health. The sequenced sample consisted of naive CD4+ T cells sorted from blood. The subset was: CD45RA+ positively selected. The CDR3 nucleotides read TGTGCCACCCTTGGGAGATCAGTTGCTGTATACGAGCAGTACTTC. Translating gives CATLGRSVAVYEQYF.